Listed below are T cell receptor beta chains from one sample, sequenced in a study of OX40 agonist ivuxolimab in advanced cancers. The method was immunoSEQ multiplex PCR; TCRdb's version includes in-frame clones alone and lacks a portion of them. Among approximately 60,000 clones listed, around 82% were seen once. The sequencing here drew on CD4+ or CD8+ T cells sorted from blood, taken in a trial of the OX40 agonist ivuxolimab. All receptors derive from an adult with an advanced solid tumor such as melanoma, head and neck, liver or kidney cancer. Both conserved end residues are part of each CDR3. A D gene is named only where the DNA matches it firmly. Only some rows state a clone size, as once, few, many or a class for expanded clones.

j_call: TRBJ2-3
cdr3_length: 13
d_call: TRBD2
clone_size: once
v_call: TRBV5-1
cdr3_nt: TGCGCCAGCAGCCGGGGGGTGACAGATACGCAGTATTTT
cdr3_aa: CASSRGVTDTQYF

j_call: TRBJ1-1
cdr3_length: 13
d_call: -
clone_size: -
v_call: TRBV7-3
cdr3_nt: TGTGCCAGCAGCTTGGGGATGAACACTGAAGCTTTCTTT
cdr3_aa: CASSLGMNTEAFF

j_call: TRBJ2-3
cdr3_length: 16
d_call: TRBD1
clone_size: -
v_call: TRBV5-6
cdr3_nt: TGTGCCAGCAGCCGCAGGGGGTTTTGGGGCACAGATACGCAGTATTTT
cdr3_aa: CASSRRGFWGTDTQYF

j_call: TRBJ1-5
cdr3_length: 13
d_call: -
clone_size: -
v_call: TRBV5-8
cdr3_nt: TGTGCCAGCAGCTCTAGAAGGACTCAGCCCCAGCATTTT
cdr3_aa: CASSSRRTQPQHF

j_call: TRBJ2-5
cdr3_length: 15
d_call: -
clone_size: -
v_call: TRBV5-4
cdr3_nt: TGTGCCAGCAGCTTGGGGGGTAGTAGCAGGGAGACCCAGTACTTC
cdr3_aa: CASSLGGSSRETQYF

j_call: TRBJ1-4
cdr3_length: 14
d_call: TRBD1
clone_size: -
v_call: TRBV30
cdr3_nt: TGTGCCTGGAGAAAGGCAGGGGGCGATGAAAAACTGTTTTTT
cdr3_aa: CAWRKAGGDEKLFF

j_call: TRBJ2-1
cdr3_length: 14
d_call: TRBD2
clone_size: -
v_call: TRBV7-9
cdr3_nt: TGTGCCAGCAAAAATAGCGGGAGGCACAATGAGCAGTTCTTC
cdr3_aa: CASKNSGRHNEQFF

j_call: TRBJ2-2
cdr3_length: 17
d_call: TRBD2
clone_size: -
v_call: TRBV7-2
cdr3_nt: TGTGCCAGCAGCTTAGATATCGGGAGGGCCCACACCGGGGAGCTGTTTTTT
cdr3_aa: CASSLDIGRAHTGELFF

j_call: TRBJ2-5
cdr3_length: 14
d_call: TRBD1
clone_size: -
v_call: TRBV28
cdr3_nt: TGTGCCAGCCTTACAGGGGGCGCGGTGGAGACCCAGTACTTC
cdr3_aa: CASLTGGAVETQYF

j_call: TRBJ1-1
cdr3_length: 17
d_call: -
clone_size: -
v_call: TRBV5-1
cdr3_nt: TGCGCCAGCAGCTTGGACGGAATCGGGCGGCGAAACGCTGAAGCTTTCTTT
cdr3_aa: CASSLDGIGRRNAEAFF

j_call: TRBJ1-4
cdr3_length: 17
d_call: -
clone_size: -
v_call: TRBV5-4
cdr3_nt: TGTGCCAGCAGCTTAGCCCTGGACGCCCCAACTAATGAAAAACTGTTTTTT
cdr3_aa: CASSLALDAPTNEKLFF

j_call: TRBJ2-1
cdr3_length: 17
d_call: TRBD2
clone_size: -
v_call: TRBV11-2
cdr3_nt: TGTGCCAGCAGCTCGATCCTAGCGGGGGGCAACTACAATGAGCAGTTCTTC
cdr3_aa: CASSSILAGGNYNEQFF

j_call: TRBJ1-5
cdr3_length: 15
d_call: -
clone_size: -
v_call: TRBV14
cdr3_nt: TGTGCCAGCAGCCAAGGTAGGCAGGGCAACCAGCCCCAGCATTTT
cdr3_aa: CASSQGRQGNQPQHF

j_call: TRBJ2-5
cdr3_length: 12
d_call: -
clone_size: -
v_call: TRBV10-3
cdr3_nt: TGTGCCATCAGTGAAACAGGGGAGACCCAGTACTTC
cdr3_aa: CAISETGETQYF

j_call: TRBJ1-1
cdr3_length: 13
d_call: -
clone_size: -
v_call: TRBV2
cdr3_nt: TGTGCCAGCAGTGTAACGGGGGGCACTGAAGCTTTCTTT
cdr3_aa: CASSVTGGTEAFF

j_call: TRBJ2-7
cdr3_length: 18
d_call: TRBD2
clone_size: -
v_call: TRBV14
cdr3_nt: TGTGCCAGCAGCCAAGACCCCCCCGGGACTAGCGGGGCCTACGAGCAGTACTTC
cdr3_aa: CASSQDPPGTSGAYEQYF

j_call: TRBJ1-1
cdr3_length: 15
d_call: -
clone_size: -
v_call: TRBV7-8
cdr3_nt: TGTGCCAGCAGCTTAGAGGACAGTCGGTACACTGAAGCTTTCTTT
cdr3_aa: CASSLEDSRYTEAFF

j_call: TRBJ2-1
cdr3_length: 15
d_call: TRBD1
clone_size: once
v_call: TRBV28
cdr3_nt: TGTGCCAGCAGGGGATCCGGGACAGGGCACAATGAGCAGTTCTTC
cdr3_aa: CASRGSGTGHNEQFF

j_call: TRBJ2-7
cdr3_length: 14
d_call: TRBD1
clone_size: -
v_call: TRBV2
cdr3_nt: TGTGCCAGCAGTGAACAGGGGGTGATATACGAGCAGTACTTC
cdr3_aa: CASSEQGVIYEQYF

j_call: TRBJ2-2
cdr3_length: 16
d_call: -
clone_size: -
v_call: TRBV28
cdr3_nt: TGTGCCAGCAGCTATCCCCGCGACAGAAGCACCGGGGAGCTGTTTTTT
cdr3_aa: CASSYPRDRSTGELFF

j_call: TRBJ2-3
cdr3_length: 14
d_call: TRBD2
clone_size: -
v_call: TRBV2
cdr3_nt: TGTGCCAGCACAGATACAGCCACGGGGGGGACGCAGTATTTT
cdr3_aa: CASTDTATGGTQYF

j_call: TRBJ2-1
cdr3_length: 16
d_call: TRBD2
clone_size: -
v_call: TRBV19
cdr3_nt: TGTGCCAGTAGTATTTTGGTTAGCGGGGCGGGGGATGAGCAGTTCTTC
cdr3_aa: CASSILVSGAGDEQFF

j_call: TRBJ2-2
cdr3_length: 14
d_call: TRBD1
clone_size: -
v_call: TRBV10-3
cdr3_nt: TGTGCCATCAGTGGGACAGGCGGGACCGGGGAGCTGTTTTTT
cdr3_aa: CAISGTGGTGELFF

j_call: TRBJ2-5
cdr3_length: 13
d_call: -
clone_size: -
v_call: TRBV7-3
cdr3_nt: TGTGCCAGCAGCTCCCAAGGGGCAGAGACCCAGTACTTC
cdr3_aa: CASSSQGAETQYF

j_call: TRBJ2-2
cdr3_length: 13
d_call: -
clone_size: once
v_call: TRBV21-1
cdr3_nt: TGTGCCAGCAGCAAGACGGAGACCGGGGAGCTGTTTTTT
cdr3_aa: CASSKTETGELFF

j_call: TRBJ2-3
cdr3_length: 17
d_call: -
clone_size: once
v_call: TRBV5-1
cdr3_nt: TGCGCCAGCAGCTTGGCCTTCCGTCAAGGGGGCACAGATACGCAGTATTTT
cdr3_aa: CASSLAFRQGGTDTQYF

j_call: TRBJ2-1
cdr3_length: 14
d_call: TRBD1
clone_size: -
v_call: TRBV18
cdr3_nt: TGTGCCAGCCGCCCCGATCAAGGGGGCGATGAGCAGTTCTTC
cdr3_aa: CASRPDQGGDEQFF

j_call: TRBJ2-7
cdr3_length: 11
d_call: TRBD2
clone_size: -
v_call: TRBV11-2
cdr3_nt: TGTGCCAGCAGCCAGGCGAAGGGACTATTATTC
cdr3_aa: CASSQAKGLLF

j_call: TRBJ2-7
cdr3_length: 15
d_call: -
clone_size: few
v_call: TRBV5-4
cdr3_nt: TGTGCCAGCAGCTACTGGAACCTAATCTCCTACGAGCAGTACTTC
cdr3_aa: CASSYWNLISYEQYF

j_call: TRBJ2-5
cdr3_length: 12
d_call: -
clone_size: -
v_call: TRBV7-2
cdr3_nt: TGTGCCAGCAGTTCAGTCCAAGAGACCCAGTACTTC
cdr3_aa: CASSSVQETQYF

j_call: TRBJ1-4
cdr3_length: 15
d_call: TRBD1
clone_size: -
v_call: TRBV7-2
cdr3_nt: TGTGCCAGCAGCTCTTCGACAGGGGGCTTTGAAAAACTGTTTTTT
cdr3_aa: CASSSSTGGFEKLFF

j_call: TRBJ2-3
cdr3_length: 20
d_call: TRBD2
clone_size: -
v_call: TRBV2
cdr3_nt: TGTGCCAGCAGTGAAGCCCTGACCAGGACTAGCGGCGGGAACCGAGATACGCAGTATTTT
cdr3_aa: CASSEALTRTSGGNRDTQYF

j_call: TRBJ2-3
cdr3_length: 15
d_call: TRBD1
clone_size: -
v_call: TRBV6-5
cdr3_nt: TGTGCCAGCAGTCCGACAGGGGTGAGCACAGATACGCAGTATTTT
cdr3_aa: CASSPTGVSTDTQYF

j_call: TRBJ2-3
cdr3_length: 13
d_call: -
clone_size: -
v_call: TRBV4-1
cdr3_nt: TGCGCCAGCAGCCCCGGAGAGACAGATACGCAGTATTTT
cdr3_aa: CASSPGETDTQYF

j_call: TRBJ1-4
cdr3_length: 13
d_call: -
clone_size: -
v_call: TRBV25-1
cdr3_nt: TGTGCCAGCTCCCTCCCCCGAGGGGAAAAACTGTTTTTT
cdr3_aa: CASSLPRGEKLFF

j_call: TRBJ2-3
cdr3_length: 15
d_call: TRBD2
clone_size: -
v_call: TRBV9
cdr3_nt: TGTGCCAGCAGCGTAGAACCGACTAGCTTAGGTACGCAGTATTTT
cdr3_aa: CASSVEPTSLGTQYF